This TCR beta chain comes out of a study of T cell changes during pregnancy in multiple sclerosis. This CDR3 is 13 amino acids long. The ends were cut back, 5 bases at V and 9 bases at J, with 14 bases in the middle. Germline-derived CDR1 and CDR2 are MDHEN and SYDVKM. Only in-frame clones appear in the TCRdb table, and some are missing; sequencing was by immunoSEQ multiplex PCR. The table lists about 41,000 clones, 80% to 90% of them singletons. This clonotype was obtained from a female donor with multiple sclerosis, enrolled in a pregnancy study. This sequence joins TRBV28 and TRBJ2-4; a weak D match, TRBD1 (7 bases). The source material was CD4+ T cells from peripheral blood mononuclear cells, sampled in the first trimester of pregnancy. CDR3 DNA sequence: TGTGCCAGCAGTGGGTACAGGGGAGGCATTCAGTACTTC. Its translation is CASSGYRGGIQYF.